This T cell receptor beta chain appears in the sequencing data of a study of T-cell reconstitution after alpha-beta-depleted transplantation in children. Points from the study as a whole: It was surviving recipient T cells and thymic progenitors that gave some patients high TCRbeta diversity at day 60. Most T-cell counts and diversity one year after the transplant came from T cells that were newly produced. There were reportedly several hundred expanded graft clones from which alpha-beta T cells came about two months after transplant.

The CDR3 contains 15 residues. Germline V gives CDR1 SGHVS, CDR2 FNYEAQ. V lost 5 bases and J lost 5; bases outside the gene matches: 8. Unique molecular identifiers were incorporated into the prepared TCRbeta library. From the PCR reads, TCRdb called clonotypes with MiXCR, one entry per CDR3 protein. The profile shows approximately 500,000 distinct CDR3 sequences, roughly a tenth of them singletons. This clonotype was detected a few times. What it binds is unknown. Sequences were derived from PBMCs, sampled before TCRalphabeta/CD19-depleted stem cell transplant. The V call is TRBV7-6, the J call TRBJ2-1; 8 positions match TRBD2. The sequence came from a child aged 2-9 years with inherited bone marrow failure, due to receive a stem cell transplant. CDR3 DNA: TGTGCCAGCAGCCCAGCGGGAGAAGGGGACAATGAGCAGTTCTTC. This sequence encodes CASSPAGEGDNEQFF. Supplemented by reference TRBV7-6 and TRBJ2-1, the full variable domain reads GAGVSQSPRYKVTKRGQDVALRCDPISGHVSLYWYRQALGQGPEFLTYFNYEAQQDKSGLPNDRFSAERPEGSISTLTIQRTEQRDSAMYRCASSPAGEGDNEQFFGPGTRLTVL.